Each of the 2 T cell receptor beta chains below was sequenced from the same sample in a study of blood T cell repertoires in COVID-19. Sequencing was performed with immunoSEQ multiplex PCR; in TCRdb, only in-frame clones are kept and a portion is missing. The sample includes about 190,000 clones, around four fifths of them seen just once. The sample comprised peripheral blood. The source is a human donor in a cohort sampled during active COVID-19.

V gene TRBV7-7 combines with J gene TRBJ2-3, with D possibly matching TRBD1 (6 bases). The CDR3 length is 14 residues. CDR1 SSHAT and CDR2 FNYEAQ come from the germline V gene (reference sequence). V lost 5 bases, J lost 7 bases, and 16 bases lay in between. The CDR3 sequence: CASSNDRSGNTQYF. CDR3 DNA sequence: TGTGCCAGCAGCAATGACAGGAGTGGAAATACGCAGTATTTT.

For this clone: One end of the junction varies from germline; a read error may be responsible. This sequence joins TRBV7-7 and TRBJ2-5, with D possibly TRBD2 on 7 matching bases. Germline CDR1 and CDR2: SSHAT and FNYEAQ (reference sequence). This CDR3 region has 15 residues. CDR3 nucleotides: TGTGCTAGCAGCCGCCGGGTTGGGGGGGCCGAGACCCAGTACTTC. This codes for CASSRRVGGAETQYF.